The entry that follows covers one T cell receptor (beta chain) sequence. Its antigen remains unknown. V lost 3 bases and J 8 bases, leaving 20 bases between the germline ends. The CDR3 length is 16 residues. Germline V lookup: CDR1 SGDLS, CDR2 YYNGEE. The sample comes from a study of cytomegalovirus exposure and HLA in healthy donors. Findings and caveats of the study: Available immune exposure information was restricted to CMV serostatus only. It was confirmed in vitro that three of the CMV-associated chains were specific for CMV antigens. The dataset shows that most TCR sequences were rare, while some public TCRs occurred in many donors. An analysis done earlier found most TCR beta V segments productive about 87% or about 30% of the time.

The PCR ran on 60 Vbeta and 13 Jbeta primers. Sequencing used immunoSEQ multiplex PCR; TCRdb keeps in-frame clones, though not all of them. Here the sample spans 200,000 or so clones, about four fifths being singletons. The sequenced material came from PBMCs. The V call is TRBV9, the J call TRBJ1-4; TRBD1 might be the D (6 bases). This TCR was recovered from a woman younger than 45 in good health and CMV-seropositive. CDR3 sequence (DNA): TGTGCCAGCAGCGGAGGCCCATGGGGGGGCGGGGAAAAACTGTTTTTT. Translation: CASSGGPWGGGEKLFF.